The clone carrying this T cell receptor beta chain was counted a few times. Its matching antigen is unknown. Read data end 3 residues before the CDR3 end; the end is taken from the germline J gene. The data are from a study of T cell clonality in common variable immunodeficiency. The study's findings and limits: Fewer deletions and N-nucleotide insertions were reportedly seen in common variable immunodeficiency TCR beta sequences.

Data came from immunoSEQ multiplex PCR; TCRdb stores just in-frame clones and leaves some out. This sample carries roughly 30,000 clones and no singletons, and around 3.2% goes to the top ten. The germline CDR1 and CDR2 sequences are GTSNPN and SVGIG (reference sequence). This CDR3 is built from 19 residues. The J segment lost 2 bases and the V segment lost 3 bases, leaving 16 bases of the junction unmatched. Input material: peripheral blood mononuclear cells. The sequence derives from a human donor with common variable immunodeficiency. V gene TRBV30 combines with J gene TRBJ1-3, with 10 positions matching TRBD1. The chain's CDR3 is CAWRQTGPGDRGPGNTIYF. The CDR3 DNA, read in part, is TGTGCCTGGAGACAAACAGGGCCTGGGGACAGGGGTCCTGGAAACACC.